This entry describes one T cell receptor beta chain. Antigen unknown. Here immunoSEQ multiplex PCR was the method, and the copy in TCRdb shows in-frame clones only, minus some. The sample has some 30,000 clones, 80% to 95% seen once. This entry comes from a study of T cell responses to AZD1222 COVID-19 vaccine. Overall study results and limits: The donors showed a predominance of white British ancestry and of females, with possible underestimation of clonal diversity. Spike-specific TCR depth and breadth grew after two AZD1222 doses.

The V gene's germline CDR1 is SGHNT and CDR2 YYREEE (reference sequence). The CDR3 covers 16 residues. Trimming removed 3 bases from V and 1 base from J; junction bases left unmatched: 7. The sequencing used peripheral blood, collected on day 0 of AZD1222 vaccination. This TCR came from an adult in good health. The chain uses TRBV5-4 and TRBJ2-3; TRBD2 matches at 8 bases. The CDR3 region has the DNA TGTGCCAGCAGCTCGCCAGCGGGGGCGCGCACAGATACGCAGTATTTT. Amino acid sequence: CASSSPAGARTDTQYF. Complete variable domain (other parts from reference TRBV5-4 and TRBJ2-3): ETGVTQSPTHLIKTRGQQVTLRCSSQSGHNTVSWYQQALGQGPQFIFQYYREEENGRGNFPPRFSGLQFPNYSSELNVNALELDDSALYLCASSSPAGARTDTQYFGPGTRLTVL.